These 21 T cell receptor beta chains originate from one sample sequenced in a study of blood T cell repertoires in COVID-19. Using immunoSEQ multiplex PCR, the repertoire was profiled, and TCRdb retains in-frame clones only, with some absent. The sample includes under 200,000 clones, roughly 87% seen only once; the top ten take about 7%. Sample: PBMCs or T cells enriched from blood (not recorded which). These receptors were obtained from a woman in her forties or fifties who had recovered from COVID-19.

The gene calls are TRBV10-3 and TRBJ2-5, with 11 bases aligning to TRBD2. CDR1 and CDR2 (germline): ENHRY, SYGVKD. V was clipped by 3 bases and J by 5 bases; unmatched bases: 5. This CDR3 has 15 residues. The CDR3 loop is CAISDLAGGSETQYF. The DNA for the CDR3 is TGTGCCATCAGTGACTTAGCGGGAGGGAGCGAGACCCAGTACTTC.

This chain joins TRBV30 and TRBJ1-1; no clear D. Germline CDR1 and CDR2: GTSNPN and SVGIG (reference sequence). V lost 0 bases and J 4 bases, leaving 9 bases between the germline ends. The CDR3 is 13 amino acids. The CDR3, as DNA: TGTGCCTGGAGTGTGGCCAGGATCACTGAAGCTTTCTTT. This encodes CAWSVARITEAFF.

The rearrangement uses TRBV6-5 and TRBJ2-3, with a tentative D call TRBD1 (6 bases). Trimming shortened V by 2 bases and J by 2 bases, and 8 bases separated the two germline ends. CDR3 size: 14 residues. Germline CDR1 is MNHEY and CDR2 is SVGAGI. The DNA for the CDR3 is TGTGCCAGCAGTTACCGGACAGTCACAGATACGCAGTATTTT. Amino acids: CASSYRTVTDTQYF.

The gene calls are TRBV10-1 and TRBJ2-3, with TRBD1 matching over 8 bases. V was pared by 8 bases and J by 0 bases, with 4 bases of the junction left unmatched. CDR1 is WNHNN, CDR2 SYGVQD, per germline (reference sequence). The CDR3 loop spans 14 amino acids. In DNA, the CDR3 is TGCGCCAGCGCGGACAGGGTCAGCACAGATACGCAGTATTTT. It codes for CASADRVSTDTQYF.

The chain employs TRBV19 and TRBJ2-7; D call uncertain. The V end was cut by 6 bases, the J end by 3 bases, with 3 bases between. The CDR3 loop spans 10 amino acids. Germline CDR1 reads LNHDA; CDR2 reads SQIVND (reference sequence). The CDR3, as DNA: TGTGCCAGTAGCATCTACGAGCAGTACTTC. It codes for CASSIYEQYF.

The chain combines TRBV28 with TRBJ2-7, with 7 bases identical to TRBD1. Trimming at V came to 4 bases and at J to 2 bases, leaving 5 bases not matched to a gene. The CDR3 totals 14 residues. Germline-derived CDR1 and CDR2 are MDHEN and SYDVKM. The CDR3 protein is CASSSTGSAYEQYF. As DNA, the CDR3 is TGTGCCAGCAGTTCGACAGGGTCGGCCTACGAGCAGTACTTC. Filled out from reference TRBV28 and TRBJ2-7, the complete variable domain reads DVKVTQSSRYLVKRTGEKVFLECVQDMDHENMFWYRQDPGLGLRLIYFSYDVKMKEKGDIPEGYSVSREKKERFSLILESASTNQTSMYLCASSSTGSAYEQYFGPGTRLTVT.

This chain links TRBV11-3 with TRBJ2-2, with 7 bases identical to TRBD2. The germline gives CDR1 SGHNT, CDR2 YENEEA. V lost 0 bases to trimming and J lost 6 bases; unmatched junction nucleotides: 13. This CDR3 has 18 residues. The CDR3 protein is CASSLDGGNDRGPGELFF. CDR3 coding DNA: TGTGCCAGCAGCTTAGACGGGGGGAATGATCGAGGTCCCGGGGAGCTGTTTTTT.

V gene TRBV19 combines with J gene TRBJ2-1, with 12 nucleotides matching TRBD2. The trim removed 5 bases at V and 4 bases at J, leaving 6 bases unmatched. The V gene's germline CDR1 is LNHDA and CDR2 SQIVND (reference sequence). This CDR3 is 16 amino acids long. The CDR3, as DNA: TGTGCCAGTAGTCATCTAGCGGGAGGGGAATACAATGAGCAGTTCTTC. Translated, it gives CASSHLAGGEYNEQFF.

This clone has just one count. This rearrangement joins TRBV6-1 to TRBJ2-3, with D maybe TRBD2 (6 bases). Germline values: CDR1 MNHNS, CDR2 SASEGT. This CDR3 spans 16 amino acids. V gave up 3 bases and J gave up 0 bases, with 13 bases separating them. The CDR3 region has the DNA TGTGCCAGCAGTGACATGGCGGGAAGGAGCACAGATACGCAGTATTTT. Amino acid sequence: CASSDMAGRSTDTQYF.

This clone was observed once. The chain links TRBV2 to TRBJ2-3; D perhaps matches TRBD2 (6 bases). Germline V CDR1 and CDR2: SNHLY, FYNNEI. The V gene lost 8 bases and the J gene lost 2 bases, with 11 bases spanning the gap. The CDR3 is 13 amino acids. The CDR3: CASGRDTTDTQYF. Written as DNA, the CDR3 is TGTGCCAGCGGGCGGGATACCACAGATACGCAGTATTTT.

The rearrangement links TRBV12-5 to TRBJ2-7; the match to TRBD2 covers 8 bases. Germline V gene sequence: CDR1 LGHNT, CDR2 FRNRAP. J lost 0 bases, V lost 6 bases, and 7 bases had no gene match. This CDR3 contains 15 residues. The CDR3, as DNA: TGTGCTAGTGGCTCGAGCGGGACTAGCTCCTACGAGCAGTACTTC. Encoded protein: CASGSSGTSSYEQYF.

The chain joins TRBV6-5 to TRBJ2-5; the match to TRBD2 covers 8 bases. The germline V gene encodes CDR1 MNHEY and CDR2 SVGAGI. The CDR3 is made up of 13 amino acids. J was trimmed by 2 bases and V by 11 bases; bases with no gene match: 7. CDR3 in DNA: TGTGCCGGGGGTAGCGGGAAGCAAGAGACCCAGTACTTC. Encoded protein: CAGGSGKQETQYF.

The chain carries TRBV2 and TRBJ1-5, with D possibly matching TRBD1 (6 bases). The V gene lost 3 bases and the J gene lost 7 bases, with 7 bases spanning the gap. The CDR3 has 12 residues. CDR1 is SNHLY and CDR2 is FYNNEI in the germline V gene. The DNA of the CDR3 is TGTGCCAGCAGTGAGGGGGCCCAGCCCCAGCATTTT. Translation gives CASSEGAQPQHF.

The rearrangement uses TRBV5-4 and TRBJ1-1, with TRBD1 as a possible D gene (5 bases). Germline CDR1 is SGHNT and CDR2 is YYREEE (reference sequence). The CDR3 runs 14 residues. V was shortened by 4 bases and J by 1 base, with 11 bases between the two germline ends. CDR3 loop: CASSPTGTNTEAFF. For the CDR3, the DNA is TGTGCCAGCAGCCCTACAGGTACGAACACTGAAGCTTTCTTT.

The rearrangement links TRBV7-9 to TRBJ1-1; D not resolved. Germline V gene lookup returns CDR1 SEHNR and CDR2 FQNEAQ (reference sequence). Trimming stripped 7 bases from V and 7 bases from J, with 10 bases between. The CDR3 length is 11 residues. The CDR3 reads CASILLLEAFF. The CDR3 nucleotides are TGTGCCAGCATCCTGCTACTTGAAGCTTTCTTT.

The CDR3 bases are TGTGCCAGCAGCCAGCGGGGGACAGGAGAAAAAGCTTTCTTT. Its protein is CASSQRGTGEKAFF. V and J are TRBV3-1 (or the pseudogene TRBV3-2) and TRBJ1-1; 8 bases agree with TRBD1. CDR1 LGHDT and CDR2 YNNKEL come from the germline V gene (reference sequence). The ends lost 3 bases at V and 9 bases at J; junction bases unmatched: 9. This CDR3 comprises 14 residues.

This chain links TRBV11-2 with TRBJ2-2; D possibly corresponds to TRBD1 (6 bases). V lost 4 bases and J lost 4, with 19 bases in between. The CDR3 length is 17 residues. Germline-derived CDR1 and CDR2 are SGHAT and FQNNGV. CDR3 DNA sequence: TGTGCCAGCAGCTCCAGGACTGGGGGCGGTAGCACCGGGGAGCTGTTTTTT. Translating it yields CASSSRTGGGSTGELFF.

The chain couples TRBV6-5 to TRBJ2-1, with 7 bases lining up with TRBD2. The CDR3 contains 14 residues. Trimming cost V 8 bases and J 2 bases; bases outside gene matches: 6. Per germline, CDR1 MNHEY and CDR2 SVGAGI. Here the CDR3 reads CASAREATYNEQFF. The CDR3 DNA follows: TGTGCCAGCGCCCGGGAGGCCACCTACAATGAGCAGTTCTTC.

The chain has TRBV2 and TRBJ1-5, with D uncertain. CDR3 length equals 13 residues. CDR1 is SNHLY, CDR2 FYNNEI, per germline. Deletions cut 3 bases from V and 1 base from J, with 4 bases between. CDR3 in DNA: TGTGCCAGCAGTGACAGGAGCAATCAGCCCCAGCATTTT. It translates to CASSDRSNQPQHF.

This clone was detected a few times. J is TRBJ2-5 and V is TRBV7-9, with TRBD1 identical over 11 bases. CDR1 is SEHNR and CDR2 is FQNEAQ in the germline V gene (reference sequence). Losses at the gene ends were 6 bases for V and 5 bases for J; bases not matched to a gene: 8. The CDR3 is 15 amino acids. CDR3 DNA: TGTGCCAGCAGTTATACCGGGACAGGGGGGGAGACCCAGTACTTC. Protein product: CASSYTGTGGETQYF.

The chain is built from TRBV5-6 and TRBJ2-7, with 9 bases aligning to TRBD1. V lost 5 bases to trimming and J lost 6 bases; unmatched junction nucleotides: 9. The CDR3 has 14 amino acids. Looked up from germline, CDR1 is SGHDT and CDR2 is YYEEEE. CDR3 nucleotides: TGTGCCAGCAGGGGACAGGGAGGGAGCTTCGAGCAGTACTTC. Its protein is CASRGQGGSFEQYF.